This T cell receptor beta chain originates from a study of post-analysis software for immune sequencing data. Study-level results: Compared against controls, patients with multiple sclerosis displayed significantly lower normalized Chao1 diversity. Elevated frequency relative to controls characterized several TRBV segments in patients, TRBV5-6, TRBV5-1 and TRBV20-1 among them.

The V gene end was trimmed by 8 bases and the J gene end by 8 bases; junction bases not matched to a gene: 4. Germline V lookup: CDR1 MDHEN, CDR2 SYDVKM. The CDR3 runs to 12 residues. A note on this clonotype: Its cognate antigen is unknown.

Sequencing libraries made from TCR beta cDNA carried unique molecular identifiers. TCRdb reanalysed the PCR reads using MiXCR and keeps one entry per CDR3 protein. The sample lists around 710,000 distinct CDR3 sequences; around 45% were seen once. The receptor's source is a girl aged 5 to 17 with multiple sclerosis. The J gene is TRBJ2-3, the V gene TRBV28, with 10 bases matching TRBD1. Sequenced sample: blood. CDR3 coding DNA: TGTGCCAGCGACGGACAGGGGGTTACGCAGTATTTT. Its protein product is CASDGQGVTQYF.